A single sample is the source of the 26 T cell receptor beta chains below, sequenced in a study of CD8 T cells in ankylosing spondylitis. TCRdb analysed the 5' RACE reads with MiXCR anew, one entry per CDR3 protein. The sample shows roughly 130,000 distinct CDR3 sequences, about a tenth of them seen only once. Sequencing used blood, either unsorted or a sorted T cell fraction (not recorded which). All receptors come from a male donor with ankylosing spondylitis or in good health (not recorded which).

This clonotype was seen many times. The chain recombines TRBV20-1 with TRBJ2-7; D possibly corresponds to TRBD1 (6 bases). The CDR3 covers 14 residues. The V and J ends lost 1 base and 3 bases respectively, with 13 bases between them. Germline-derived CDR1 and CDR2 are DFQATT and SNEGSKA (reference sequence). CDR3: CSARVRTALYEQYF. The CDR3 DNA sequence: TGCAGTGCTAGAGTGCGGACAGCCCTCTACGAGCAGTACTTC.

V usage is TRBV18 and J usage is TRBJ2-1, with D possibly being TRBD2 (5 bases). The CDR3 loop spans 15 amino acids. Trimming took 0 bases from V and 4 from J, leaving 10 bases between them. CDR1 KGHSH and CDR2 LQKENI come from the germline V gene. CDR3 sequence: CASSPPAGWYNEQFF. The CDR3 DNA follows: TGTGCCAGCTCACCACCGGCGGGCTGGTACAATGAGCAGTTCTTC.

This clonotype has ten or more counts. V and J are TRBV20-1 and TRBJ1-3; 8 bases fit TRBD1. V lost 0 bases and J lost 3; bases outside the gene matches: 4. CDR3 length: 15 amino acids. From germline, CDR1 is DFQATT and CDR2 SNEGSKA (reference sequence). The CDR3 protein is CSARDHRGNGNTIYF. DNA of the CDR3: TGCAGTGCTAGAGATCACAGGGGGAATGGAAACACCATATATTTT.

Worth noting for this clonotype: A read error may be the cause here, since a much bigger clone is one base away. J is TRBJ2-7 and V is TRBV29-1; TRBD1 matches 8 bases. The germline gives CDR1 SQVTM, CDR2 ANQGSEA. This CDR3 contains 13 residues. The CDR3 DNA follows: TGCAGCGTGACAGGGGACGGAGCCTACGAGCACTACTTC. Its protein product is CSVTGDGAYEHYF.

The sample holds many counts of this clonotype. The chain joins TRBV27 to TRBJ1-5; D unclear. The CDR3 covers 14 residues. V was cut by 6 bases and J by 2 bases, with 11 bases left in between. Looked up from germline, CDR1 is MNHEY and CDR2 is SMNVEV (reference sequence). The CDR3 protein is CASSPWGGNQPQHF. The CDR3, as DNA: TGTGCCAGCAGCCCTTGGGGAGGCAATCAGCCCCAGCATTTT.

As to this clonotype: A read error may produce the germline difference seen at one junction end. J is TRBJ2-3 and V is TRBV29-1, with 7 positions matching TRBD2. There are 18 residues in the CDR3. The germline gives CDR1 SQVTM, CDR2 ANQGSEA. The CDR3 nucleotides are TGCAGCGTTGAAACTGGGGCCGGGACTACCAAACGCACAGATACCCAGTATTTT. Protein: CSVETGAGTTKRTDTQYF.

CDR3 loop: CASSQDRAGGDEQYF. In nucleotides, the CDR3 is TGTGCCAGCAGCCAAGATCGCGCGGGAGGCGACGAGCAGTACTTC. This chain joins TRBV3-1 and TRBJ2-7; 8 positions agree with TRBD2. Germline CDR1 reads LGHDT; CDR2 reads YNNKEL (reference sequence). This CDR3 region has 15 residues. V lost 0 bases and J lost 5; bases outside the gene matches: 6.

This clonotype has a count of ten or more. The CDR3 DNA reads TGTGCCAGCAGACCTTTAGCGGTATCCTACAATGAGCAGTTCTTC. Its protein is CASRPLAVSYNEQFF. The chain joins TRBV6-2 or TRBV6-3 to TRBJ2-1; possibly TRBD2 for D (6 bases). V was clipped by 6 bases and J by 1 base, with 13 bases between them. CDR3 size: 15 residues. Germline V gene sequence: CDR1 MNHEY, CDR2 SVGEGT.

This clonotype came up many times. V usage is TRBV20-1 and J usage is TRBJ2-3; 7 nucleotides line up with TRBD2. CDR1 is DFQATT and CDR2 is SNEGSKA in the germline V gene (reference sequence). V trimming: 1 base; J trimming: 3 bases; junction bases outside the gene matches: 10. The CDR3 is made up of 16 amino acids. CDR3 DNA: TGCAGTGCTAGAGCCGTTGAAGCGGGACTGACAGATACGCAGTATTTT. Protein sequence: CSARAVEAGLTDTQYF.

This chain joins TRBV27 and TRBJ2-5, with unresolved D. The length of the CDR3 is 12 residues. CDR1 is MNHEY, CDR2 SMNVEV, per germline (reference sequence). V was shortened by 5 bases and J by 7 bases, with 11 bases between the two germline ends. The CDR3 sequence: CASSPPWGTQYF. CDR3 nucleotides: TGTGCCAGCAGTCCTCCGTGGGGGACCCAGTACTTC.

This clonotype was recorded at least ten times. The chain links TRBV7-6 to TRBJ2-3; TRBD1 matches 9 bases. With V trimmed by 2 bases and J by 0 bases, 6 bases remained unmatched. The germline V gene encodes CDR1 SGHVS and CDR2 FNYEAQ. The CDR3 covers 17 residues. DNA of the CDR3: TGTGCCAGCAGCTTAAGCGGGACAGGGACTAGCACAGATACGCAGTATTTT. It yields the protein CASSLSGTGTSTDTQYF.

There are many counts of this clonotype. CDR3 in amino acids: CASSLEGVGDIQYF. CDR3 sequence (DNA): TGCGCCAGCAGCTTGGAGGGGGTTGGGGACATTCAGTACTTC. The chain employs TRBV5-1 and TRBJ2-4; maybe TRBD1 (6 bases). The CDR3 extends over 14 amino acids. V was cut by 0 bases and J by 8 bases, with 12 bases left in between. The germline gives CDR1 SGHRS, CDR2 YFSETQ.

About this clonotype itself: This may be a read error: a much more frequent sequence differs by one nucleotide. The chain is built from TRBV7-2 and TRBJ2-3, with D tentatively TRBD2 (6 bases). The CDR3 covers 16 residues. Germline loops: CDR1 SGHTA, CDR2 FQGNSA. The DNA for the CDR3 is TGTGCCAGCAGCATAGCTAGCGTGAGGCAAACGGATACGCAGTATTTT. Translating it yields CASSIASVRQTDTQYF. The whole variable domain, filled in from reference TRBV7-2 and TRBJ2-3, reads GAGVSQSPSNKVTEKGKDVELRCDPISGHTALYWYRQSLGQGLEFLIYFQGNSAPDKSGLPSDRFSAERTGGSVSTLTIQRTQQEDSAVYLCASSIASVRQTDTQYFGPGTRLTVL.

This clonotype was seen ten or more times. The CDR3 sequence is CSAPGRRETQYF. The CDR3, as DNA: TGCAGTGCACCAGGGCGACGTGAGACCCAGTACTTC. V gene TRBV20-1 combines with J gene TRBJ2-5, with a weak D call TRBD1 (5 bases). Germline V lookup: CDR1 DFQATT, CDR2 SNEGSKA (reference sequence). Between the trimmed V and J ends, which lost 6 bases and 5 bases, there was a span of 13 bases. The CDR3 totals 12 residues.

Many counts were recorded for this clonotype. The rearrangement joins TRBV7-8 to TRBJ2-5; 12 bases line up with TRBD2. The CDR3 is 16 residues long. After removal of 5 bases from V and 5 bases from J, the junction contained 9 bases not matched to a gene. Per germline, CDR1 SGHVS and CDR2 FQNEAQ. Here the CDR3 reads CASSLRTSGIIETQYF. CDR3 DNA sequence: TGTGCCAGCAGCCTCCGGACTAGCGGGATAATCGAGACCCAGTACTTC.

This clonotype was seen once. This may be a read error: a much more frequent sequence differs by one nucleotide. CDR3 DNA sequence: TGCGCCAGCAGCTGGGTTTCAGGGGAAGATGGCTACACCTTC. Translation gives CASSWVSGEDGYTF. The chain recombines TRBV5-1 with TRBJ1-2; possibly TRBD1 for D (6 bases). Germline CDR1 and CDR2: SGHRS and YFSETQ. The CDR3 covers 14 residues. Trimming shortened V by 3 bases and J by 6 bases, and 15 bases separated the two germline ends. Using reference TRBV5-1 and TRBJ1-2 for the parts outside the CDR3, the full variable domain is KAGVTQTPRYLIKTRGQQVTLSCSPISGHRSVSWYQQTPGQGLQFLFEYFSETQRNKGNFPGRFSGRQFSNSRSEMNVSTLELGDSALYLCASSWVSGEDGYTFGSGTRLTVV.

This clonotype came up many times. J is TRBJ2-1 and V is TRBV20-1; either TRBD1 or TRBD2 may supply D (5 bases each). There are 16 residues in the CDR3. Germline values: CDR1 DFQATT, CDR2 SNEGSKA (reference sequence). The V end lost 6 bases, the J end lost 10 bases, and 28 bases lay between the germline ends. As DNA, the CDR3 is TGCAGTGCCAAACGTCGGGACCCGATATTCCGCCAAGAGCAGTTCTTC. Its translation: CSAKRRDPIFRQEQFF.

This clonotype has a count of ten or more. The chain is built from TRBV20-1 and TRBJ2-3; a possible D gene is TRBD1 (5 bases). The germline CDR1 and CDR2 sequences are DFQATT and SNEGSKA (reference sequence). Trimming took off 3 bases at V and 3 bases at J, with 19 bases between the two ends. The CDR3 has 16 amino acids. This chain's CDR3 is CSASSKGWSGTDTQYF. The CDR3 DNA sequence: TGCAGTGCTAGCTCCAAGGGGTGGTCGGGTACAGATACGCAGTATTTT.

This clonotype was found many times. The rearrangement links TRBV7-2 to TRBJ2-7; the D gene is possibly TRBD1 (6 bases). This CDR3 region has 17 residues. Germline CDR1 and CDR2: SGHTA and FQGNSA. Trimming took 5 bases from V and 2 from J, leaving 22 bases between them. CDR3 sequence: CASSRVAGVIETYEQYF. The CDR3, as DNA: TGTGCCAGCAGCCGGGTCGCAGGGGTCATTGAAACCTACGAGCAGTACTTC.

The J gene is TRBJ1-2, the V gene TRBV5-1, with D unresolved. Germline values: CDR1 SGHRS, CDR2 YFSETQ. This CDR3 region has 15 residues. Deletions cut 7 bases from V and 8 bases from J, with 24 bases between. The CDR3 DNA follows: TGCGCCAGCCGCCGCGAGAGTGAGGCAGGCGGCGGCTACACCTTC. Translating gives CASRRESEAGGGYTF.

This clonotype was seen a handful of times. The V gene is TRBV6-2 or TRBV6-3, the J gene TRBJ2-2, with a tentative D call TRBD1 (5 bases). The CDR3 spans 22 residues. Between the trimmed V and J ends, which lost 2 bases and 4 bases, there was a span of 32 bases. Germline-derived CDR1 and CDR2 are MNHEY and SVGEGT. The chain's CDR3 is CASSYTSLTVSGAKFITGELFF. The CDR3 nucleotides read TGTGCCAGCAGTTACACTTCCTTGACAGTTTCCGGAGCAAAATTCATCACCGGGGAGCTGTTTTTT.

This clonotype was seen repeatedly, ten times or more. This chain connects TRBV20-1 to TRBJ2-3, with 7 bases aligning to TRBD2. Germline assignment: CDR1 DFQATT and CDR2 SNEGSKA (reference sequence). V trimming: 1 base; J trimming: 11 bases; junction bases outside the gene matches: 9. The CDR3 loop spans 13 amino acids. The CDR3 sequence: CSARVRLAQGQYF. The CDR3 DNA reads TGCAGTGCTAGAGTTCGACTAGCCCAGGGGCAGTATTTT.

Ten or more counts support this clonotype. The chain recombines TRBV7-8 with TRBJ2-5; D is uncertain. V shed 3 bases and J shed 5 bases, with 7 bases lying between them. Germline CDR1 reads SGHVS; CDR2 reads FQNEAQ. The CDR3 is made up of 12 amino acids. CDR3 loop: CASSFSVETQYF. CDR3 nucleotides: TGTGCCAGCAGCTTCTCGGTGGAGACCCAGTACTTC.

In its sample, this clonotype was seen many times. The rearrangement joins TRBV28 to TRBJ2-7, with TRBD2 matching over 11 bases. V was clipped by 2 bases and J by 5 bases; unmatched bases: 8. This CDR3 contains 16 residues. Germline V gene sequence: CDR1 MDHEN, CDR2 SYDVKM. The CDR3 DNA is TGTGCCAGCAGTTTACCCGTCCTAGCGGGAGGCCACGAGCAGTACTTC. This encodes CASSLPVLAGGHEQYF.

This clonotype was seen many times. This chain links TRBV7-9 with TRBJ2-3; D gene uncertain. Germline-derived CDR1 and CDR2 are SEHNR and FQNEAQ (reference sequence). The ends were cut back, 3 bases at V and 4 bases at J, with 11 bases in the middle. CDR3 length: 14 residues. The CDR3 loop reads CASSFGSPPDTQYF. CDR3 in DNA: TGTGCCAGCAGCTTCGGTAGTCCCCCAGATACGCAGTATTTT.

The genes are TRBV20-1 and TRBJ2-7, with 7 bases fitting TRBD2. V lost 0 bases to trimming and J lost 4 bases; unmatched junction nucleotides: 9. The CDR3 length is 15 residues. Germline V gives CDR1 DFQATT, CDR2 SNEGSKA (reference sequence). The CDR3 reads CSARDGVGGRYEQYF. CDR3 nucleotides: TGCAGTGCTAGAGATGGGGTCGGCGGGAGATACGAGCAGTACTTC.